The 16 T cell receptor beta chains below all came from one sample that was sequenced in a study of human T cells and chemical hapten exposure. TCRdb recomputed calls from the 5' RACE reads with MiXCR, one row per CDR3 protein. The repertoire holds 110,000 or so distinct CDR3 sequences, with 15% to 20% as singletons. The authors extracted total RNA from unfractionated whole blood. Receptors originate from a human donor in good health.

This chain joins TRBV5-6 and TRBJ2-2, with TRBD2 matching 7 bases. The V segment lost 1 base and the J segment 12 bases; nucleotides outside the gene matches: 9. Germline V gene lookup returns CDR1 SGHDT and CDR2 YYEEEE. CDR3 length: 14 amino acids. CDR3 in DNA: TGTGCCAGCAGCTTGAGCCTAGCGGCGAGGAAGCTGTTTTTT. Translation: CASSLSLAARKLFF.

The chain has TRBV28 and TRBJ2-5; weak D call: TRBD1 (8 bases). V lost 4 bases to trimming and J lost 3 bases, with 24 bases between them. This CDR3 contains 18 residues. CDR1 and CDR2 from the germline V gene are MDHEN and SYDVKM. CDR3 sequence (DNA): TGTGCCAGCAGTTACATCCACGATACAGGGGGGGACAAAGAGACCCAGTACTTC. Its protein product is CASSYIHDTGGDKETQYF.

This clonotype was detected only a few times. The chain employs TRBV7-9 and TRBJ1-1, with 7 bases fitting TRBD1. Germline-derived CDR1 and CDR2 are SEHNR and FQNEAQ (reference sequence). The CDR3 runs 14 residues. Germline trimming cut 6 bases from V and 9 bases from J; bases unmatched to any gene: 13. This chain's CDR3 is CASRRPTGKGKAFF. Written as DNA, the CDR3 is TGTGCCAGCAGACGTCCGACAGGGAAGGGGAAAGCTTTCTTT.

The chain couples TRBV14 to TRBJ2-1; 8 bases are shared with TRBD1. The germline V gene encodes CDR1 SGHDN and CDR2 FVKESK. V lost 3 bases, J lost 4 bases, and 8 bases stayed unmatched. There are 16 residues in the CDR3. CDR3 residues: CASSQAMGTGYNEQFF. The CDR3 bases are TGTGCCAGCAGCCAGGCAATGGGGACAGGTTACAATGAGCAGTTCTTC.

This clonotype was counted only a few times. This chain connects TRBV7-9 to TRBJ2-6; D possibly corresponds to TRBD1 (5 bases). Trimming pared 1 base from V and 1 base from J, leaving 5 bases between. The CDR3 loop spans 15 amino acids. Germline CDR1 and CDR2: SEHNR and FQNEAQ (reference sequence). CDR3 in amino acids: CASSLEGSGANVLTF. CDR3 in DNA: TGTGCCAGCAGCTTAGAGGGGTCTGGGGCCAACGTCCTGACTTTC. The full variable domain, its missing parts supplied by reference TRBV7-9 and TRBJ2-6, is DTGVSQNPRHKITKRGQNVTFRCDPISEHNRLYWYRQTLGQGPEFLTYFQNEAQLEKSRLLSDRFSAERPKGSFSTLEIQRTEQGDSAMYLCASSLEGSGANVLTFGAGSRLTVL.

The rearrangement joins TRBV10-3 to TRBJ2-7; 7 nucleotides match TRBD1. V dropped 10 bases and J dropped 3; count of bases not matched to a gene: 9. Germline loops: CDR1 ENHRY, CDR2 SYGVKD. The CDR3 contains 13 residues. The DNA of the CDR3 is TGTGCCACCGCCGGGGACAGTAGCTACGAGCAGTACTTC. It codes for CATAGDSSYEQYF.

This clonotype was picked up a small number of times. The chain is built from TRBV29-1 and TRBJ2-3; TRBD1 matches at 12 bases. The CDR3 totals 13 residues. J gave up 6 bases and V 5 bases, and 3 bases lay outside the gene matches. Germline values: CDR1 SQVTM, CDR2 ANQGSEA. The CDR3 spells CSVRDRGPDTQYF. In nucleotides, the CDR3 is TGCAGCGTTCGGGACAGGGGGCCGGATACGCAGTATTTT.

In this sample, this clonotype turned up a few times. The chain joins TRBV7-3 to TRBJ2-3; 11 bases map to TRBD1. V trimming: 5 bases; J trimming: 5 bases; junction bases outside the gene matches: 3. This CDR3 comprises 14 residues. Germline V lookup: CDR1 SGHTA, CDR2 FQGTGA. CDR3 residues: CASSGTGGLDTQYF. The CDR3 DNA is TGTGCCAGCAGCGGGACAGGGGGGCTAGATACGCAGTATTTT.

The CDR3 region has the DNA TGTGCCAGCAGGGGGGGGACAGGGGTCCCTAATTCACCCCTCCACTTT. This translates into CASRGGTGVPNSPLHF. The rearrangement joins TRBV2 to TRBJ1-6, with TRBD1 identical over 10 bases. The CDR3 contains 16 residues. Germline V gene data show CDR1 as SNHLY and CDR2 as FYNNEI. The trim removed 6 bases at V and 6 bases at J, leaving 8 bases unmatched. Complete variable domain (other parts from reference TRBV2 and TRBJ1-6): EPEVTQTPSHQVTQMGQEVILRCVPISNHLYFYWYRQILGQKVEFLVSFYNNEISEKSEIFDDQFSVERPDGSNFTLKIRSTKLEDSAMYFCASRGGTGVPNSPLHFGNGTRLTVT.

This clonotype was counted a few times. The chain recombines TRBV6-5 with TRBJ2-7; the match to TRBD1 covers 7 bases. V was clipped by 5 bases and J by 2 bases; unmatched bases: 9. The CDR3 spans 15 residues. The germline V gene encodes CDR1 MNHEY and CDR2 SVGAGI. The chain's CDR3 is CASSQPGGRAYEQYF. The DNA for the CDR3 is TGTGCCAGCAGTCAGCCAGGGGGTCGAGCCTACGAGCAGTACTTC.

The chain links TRBV29-1 to TRBJ2-4; D not certain. Trimming removed 1 base from V and 0 bases from J, with 4 bases in between. Germline assignment: CDR1 SQVTM and CDR2 ANQGSEA. This CDR3 is 13 amino acids long. The CDR3 here is CSVEAVAKNIQYF. The CDR3 DNA sequence: TGCAGCGTTGAAGCGGTAGCCAAAAACATTCAGTACTTC.

The CDR3 region has the DNA TGCAGCGTGAAGGGGACGGTTACCTACGAGCAGTACTTC. Protein sequence: CSVKGTVTYEQYF. This rearrangement joins TRBV29-1 to TRBJ2-7; D tentatively fits TRBD1 or TRBD2 (5 bases each). Trimming pared 6 bases from V and 2 bases from J, leaving 14 bases between. Germline CDR1 and CDR2: SQVTM and ANQGSEA. The CDR3 consists of 13 residues.

This clonotype has a handful of counts. V is TRBV3-1 and J is TRBJ2-3; D remains unclear. This CDR3 is built from 13 residues. Trimming cost V 1 base and J 1 base, with 3 bases left between them. CDR1 is LGHDT and CDR2 is YNNKEL in the germline V gene (reference sequence). This CDR3 is CASSQAGTDTQYF. The DNA for the CDR3 is TGTGCCAGCAGCCAAGCAGGCACAGATACGCAGTATTTT.

The chain carries TRBV6-5 and TRBJ1-1; TRBD1 is a possible D gene (5 bases). Trimming removed 5 bases from V and 4 bases from J, with 14 bases in between. In germline, CDR1 is MNHEY, CDR2 SVGAGI. This CDR3 comprises 14 residues. CDR3 region: CASSRSGKVTEAFF. Here the CDR3 DNA reads TGTGCCAGCAGTCGATCAGGGAAAGTCACTGAAGCTTTCTTT.

This clonotype was seen a few times. This sequence joins TRBV6-6 and TRBJ2-7, with D perhaps being TRBD1 or TRBD2 (6 bases each). CDR1 and CDR2 from the germline V gene are MNHNY and SVGAGI (reference sequence). The V end was cut by 3 bases, the J end by 3 bases, with 18 bases between. The CDR3 has 16 residues. CDR3: CASSYGQSGAIYEQYF. The CDR3 region has the DNA TGTGCCAGCAGTTATGGACAGTCGGGGGCGATCTACGAGCAGTACTTC.

The genes are TRBV5-1 and TRBJ2-2, with 9 bases identical to TRBD2. The germline gives CDR1 SGHRS, CDR2 YFSETQ. CDR3 size: 16 residues. The V segment lost 6 bases and the J segment 0 bases; nucleotides outside the gene matches: 6. The DNA for the CDR3 is TGCGCCAGCACCCCTCTAGCGGGATCGAACACCGGGGAGCTGTTTTTT. Its translation: CASTPLAGSNTGELFF.